This TCR beta chain appears in the sequencing data of a study of T cell responses to AZD1222 COVID-19 vaccine. The study, taken as a whole, reports: Females outnumbered males among donors, who were mostly white British; clonal diversity was possibly underestimated. Targeting of unmutated variant regions was reportedly seen in nearly half of spike-specific TCRs.

Some clones are missing from TCRdb's copy, which holds only in-frame ones; the method was immunoSEQ multiplex PCR. Of 140,000 or so clones listed, 85% to 95% were seen once; the top ten hold approximately 12%. For this clone: Its specificity is not known.

V shed 4 bases and J 3 bases; nucleotides not matched to a gene: 8. There are 15 residues in the CDR3. Germline V gene data show CDR1 as MGHDK and CDR2 as SYGVNS. The clonotype originates from an adult who had recovered from COVID-19. The gene calls are TRBV25-1 and TRBJ2-7; TRBD2 matches at 8 bases. Sequenced here: peripheral blood, sampled after recovery from COVID-19. The CDR3 protein is CASSGGTSWRYEQYF. In DNA, the CDR3 is TGTGCCAGCAGTGGTGGGACTAGTTGGCGCTACGAGCAGTACTTC.